The clone carrying this T cell receptor (beta chain) was seen more than once but under ten times. The data stem from a study of T cells in Graves' hyperthyroidism and ophthalmopathy. Regions amplified from RNA transcripts were the TCR beta CDR3 regions. In the first-round RT-PCR of the TCR CDR3, the HTBI primer set was used. TCRdb re-derived calls from the multiplex PCR reads in MiXCR, one entry per CDR3 protein. The data show roughly 500,000 distinct CDR3 sequences, with roughly 15% seen just once and approximately 32% held by the top ten. Germline CDR1 is DFQATT and CDR2 is SNEGSKA (reference sequence). V was pared by 1 base and J by 6 bases, with 5 bases of the junction left unmatched. CDR3 length: 15 residues.

The sequenced material came from blood. This receptor was obtained from a young woman with Graves' ophthalmopathy. This sequence joins TRBV20-1 and TRBJ2-2; 10 bases agree with TRBD2. CDR3: CSARVLAGAPGELFF. The CDR3 DNA is TGCAGTGCTAGAGTCCTAGCGGGAGCCCCCGGGGAGCTGTTTTTT.